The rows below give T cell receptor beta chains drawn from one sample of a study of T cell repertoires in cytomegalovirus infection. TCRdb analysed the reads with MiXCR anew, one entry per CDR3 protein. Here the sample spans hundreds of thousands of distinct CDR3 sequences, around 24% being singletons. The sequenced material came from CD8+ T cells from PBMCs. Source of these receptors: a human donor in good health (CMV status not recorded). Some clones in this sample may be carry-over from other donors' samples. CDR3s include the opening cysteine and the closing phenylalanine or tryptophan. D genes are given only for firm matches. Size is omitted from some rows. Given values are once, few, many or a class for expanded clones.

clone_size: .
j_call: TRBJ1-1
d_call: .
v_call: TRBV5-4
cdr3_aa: CASLLDKNTEAFF
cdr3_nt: TGTGCCAGTCTACTGGACAAGAACACTGAAGCTTTCTTT

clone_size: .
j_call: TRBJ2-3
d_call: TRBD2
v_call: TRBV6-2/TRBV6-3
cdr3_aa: CASSYPPGGGSRDTQYF
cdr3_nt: TGTGCCAGCAGTTACCCACCCGGGGGGGGCTCCAGGGATACGCAGTATTTT

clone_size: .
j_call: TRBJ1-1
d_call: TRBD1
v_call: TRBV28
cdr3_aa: CASSSRTGWKAFF
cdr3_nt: TGTGCCAGCAGTTCAAGGACAGGCTGGAAAGCTTTCTTT

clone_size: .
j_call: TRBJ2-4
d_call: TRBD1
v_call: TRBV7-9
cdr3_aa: CASSFPTGMENIQYF
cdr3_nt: TGTGCCAGCAGCTTCCCGACAGGGATGGAAAACATTCAGTACTTC

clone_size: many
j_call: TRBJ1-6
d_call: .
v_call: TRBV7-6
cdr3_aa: CASSSWGPYNSPLHF
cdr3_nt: TGTGCCAGCAGCTCCTGGGGCCCCTATAATTCACCCCTCCACTTT

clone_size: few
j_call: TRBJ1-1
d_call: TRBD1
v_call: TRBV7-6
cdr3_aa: CASSSGVTGGTEAFF
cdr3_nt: TGTGCCAGCAGCTCAGGGGTCACAGGGGGCACTGAAGCTTTCTTT

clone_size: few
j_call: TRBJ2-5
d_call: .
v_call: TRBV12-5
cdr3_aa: CASGLVYRGVQETQYF
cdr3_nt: TGTGCTAGTGGTTTGGTATACCGGGGAGTCCAAGAGACCCAGTACTTC

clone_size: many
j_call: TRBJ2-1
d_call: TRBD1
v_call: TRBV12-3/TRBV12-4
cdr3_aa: CASSPPGQTFEQFF
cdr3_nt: TGTGCCAGCAGTCCGCCGGGACAGACTTTTGAGCAGTTCTTC

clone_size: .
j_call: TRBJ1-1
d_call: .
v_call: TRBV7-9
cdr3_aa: CASSLDVGRNTEAFF
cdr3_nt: TGTGCCAGCAGCTTAGATGTGGGGCGAAACACTGAAGCTTTCTTT

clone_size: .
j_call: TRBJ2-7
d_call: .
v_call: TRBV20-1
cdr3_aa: CSARGDAYEQYF
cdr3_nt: TGCAGTGCTAGAGGTGATGCCTACGAGCAGTACTTC

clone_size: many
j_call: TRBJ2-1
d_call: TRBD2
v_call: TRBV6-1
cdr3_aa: CASSDFGLAGASSYNEQFF
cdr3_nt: TGTGCCAGCAGTGATTTCGGACTAGCGGGGGCCAGCTCCTACAATGAGCAGTTCTTC

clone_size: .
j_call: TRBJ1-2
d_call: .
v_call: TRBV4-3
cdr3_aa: CASSQVGAPVGGYTF
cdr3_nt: TGCGCCAGCAGCCAAGTTGGGGCCCCGGTTGGCGGCTACACCTTC

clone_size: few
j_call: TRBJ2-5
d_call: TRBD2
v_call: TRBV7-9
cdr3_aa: CASSRRLAGETQYF
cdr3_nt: TGTGCCAGCAGCCGGAGACTAGCGGGGGAGACCCAGTACTTC

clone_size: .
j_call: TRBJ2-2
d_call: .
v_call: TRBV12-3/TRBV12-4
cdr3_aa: CASTPGSYTGELFF
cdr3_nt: TGTGCCAGCACCCCCGGGTCCTACACCGGGGAGCTGTTTTTT

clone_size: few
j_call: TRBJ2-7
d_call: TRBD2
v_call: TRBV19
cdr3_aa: CASSIADRGVYEQYF
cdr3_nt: TGTGCCAGTAGTATCGCTGACCGGGGGGTCTACGAGCAGTACTTC

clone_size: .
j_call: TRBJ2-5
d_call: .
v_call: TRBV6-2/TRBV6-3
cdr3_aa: CASSPSGSRGLQETQYF
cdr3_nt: TGTGCCAGCAGTCCGAGTGGAAGCAGGGGCCTACAAGAGACCCAGTACTTC

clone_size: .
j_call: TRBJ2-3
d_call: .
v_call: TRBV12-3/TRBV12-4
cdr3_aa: CASSSGRTHRTQYF
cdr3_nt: TGTGCCAGCAGTTCCGGACGGACTCACAGGACGCAGTATTTT